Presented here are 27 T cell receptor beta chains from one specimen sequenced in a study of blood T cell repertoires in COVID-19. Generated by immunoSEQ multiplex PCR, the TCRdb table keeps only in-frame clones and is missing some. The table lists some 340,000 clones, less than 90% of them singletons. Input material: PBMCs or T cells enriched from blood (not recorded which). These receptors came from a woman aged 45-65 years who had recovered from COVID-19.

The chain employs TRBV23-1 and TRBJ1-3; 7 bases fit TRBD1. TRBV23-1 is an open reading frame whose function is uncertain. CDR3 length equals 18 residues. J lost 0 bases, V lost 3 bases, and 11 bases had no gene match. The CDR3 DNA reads TGCGCCAGCAGTCAGTCGGACAGGACCAACTTCTCTGGAAACACCATATATTTT. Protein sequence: CASSQSDRTNFSGNTIYF.

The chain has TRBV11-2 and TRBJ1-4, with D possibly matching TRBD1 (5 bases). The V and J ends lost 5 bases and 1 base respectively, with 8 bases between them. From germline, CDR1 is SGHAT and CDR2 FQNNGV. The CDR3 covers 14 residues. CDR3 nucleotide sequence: TGTGCCAGCAGCCCAGGGTTAACTAATGAAAAACTGTTTTTT. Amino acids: CASSPGLTNEKLFF.

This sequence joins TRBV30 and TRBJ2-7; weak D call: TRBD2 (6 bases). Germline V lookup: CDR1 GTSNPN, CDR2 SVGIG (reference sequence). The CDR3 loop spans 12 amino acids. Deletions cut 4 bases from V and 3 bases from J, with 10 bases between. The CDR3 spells CAWIPGDYEQYF. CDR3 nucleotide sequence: TGTGCCTGGATTCCGGGGGACTACGAGCAGTACTTC.

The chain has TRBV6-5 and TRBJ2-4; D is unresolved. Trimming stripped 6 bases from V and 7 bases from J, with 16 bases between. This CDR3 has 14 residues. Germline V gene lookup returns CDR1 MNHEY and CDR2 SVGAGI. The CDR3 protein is CASSDLASVNIQYF. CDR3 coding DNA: TGTGCCAGCAGCGACTTGGCTAGTGTTAACATTCAGTACTTC.

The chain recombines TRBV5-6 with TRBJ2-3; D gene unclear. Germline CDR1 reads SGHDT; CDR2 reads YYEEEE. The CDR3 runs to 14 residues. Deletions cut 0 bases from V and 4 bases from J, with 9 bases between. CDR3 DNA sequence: TGTGCCAGCAGCTTGGGGGTAGGAGCAGATACGCAGTATTTT. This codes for CASSLGVGADTQYF.

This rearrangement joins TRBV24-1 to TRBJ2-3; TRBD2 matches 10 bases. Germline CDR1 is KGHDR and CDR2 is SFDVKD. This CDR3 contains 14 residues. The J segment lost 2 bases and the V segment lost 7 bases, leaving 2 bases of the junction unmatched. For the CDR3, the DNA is TGTGCCACCAGCAGCGGGGGGGCCACAGATACGCAGTATTTT. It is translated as CATSSGGATDTQYF.

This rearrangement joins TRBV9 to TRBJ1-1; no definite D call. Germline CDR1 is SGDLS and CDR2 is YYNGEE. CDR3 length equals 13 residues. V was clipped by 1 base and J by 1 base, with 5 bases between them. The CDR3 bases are TGTGCCAGCAGCGTAACACAGAACACTGAAGCTTTCTTT. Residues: CASSVTQNTEAFF.

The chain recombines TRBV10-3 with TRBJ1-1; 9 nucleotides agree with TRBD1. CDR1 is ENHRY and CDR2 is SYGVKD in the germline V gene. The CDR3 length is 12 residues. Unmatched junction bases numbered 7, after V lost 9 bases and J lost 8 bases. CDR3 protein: CAIGTGPQEAFF. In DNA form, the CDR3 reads TGTGCCATTGGGACAGGGCCCCAAGAAGCTTTCTTT.

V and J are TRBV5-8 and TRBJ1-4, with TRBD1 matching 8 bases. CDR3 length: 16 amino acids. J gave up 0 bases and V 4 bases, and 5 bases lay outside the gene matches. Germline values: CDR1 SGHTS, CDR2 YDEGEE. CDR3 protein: CASSPGQAATNEKLFF. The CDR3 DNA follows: TGTGCCAGCAGCCCGGGACAGGCTGCAACTAATGAAAAACTGTTTTTT.

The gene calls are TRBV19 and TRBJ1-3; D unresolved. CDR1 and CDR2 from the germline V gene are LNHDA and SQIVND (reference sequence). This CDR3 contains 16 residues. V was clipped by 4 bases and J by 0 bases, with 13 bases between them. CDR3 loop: CASSTDAESSGNTIYF. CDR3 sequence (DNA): TGTGCCAGTAGTACCGACGCGGAAAGCTCTGGAAACACCATATATTTT. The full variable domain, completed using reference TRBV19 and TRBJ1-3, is DGGITQSPKYLFRKEGQNVTLSCEQNLNHDAMYWYRQDPGQGLRLIYYSQIVNDFQKGDIAEGYSVSREKKESFPLTVTSAQKNPTAFYLCASSTDAESSGNTIYFGEGSWLTVV.

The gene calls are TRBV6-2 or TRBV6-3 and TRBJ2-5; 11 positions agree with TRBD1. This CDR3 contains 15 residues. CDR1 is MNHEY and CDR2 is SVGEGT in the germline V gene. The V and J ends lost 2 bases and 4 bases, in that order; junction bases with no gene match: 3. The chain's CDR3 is CASSYGQGALETQYF. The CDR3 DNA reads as TGTGCCAGCAGTTACGGACAGGGGGCCTTAGAGACCCAGTACTTC.

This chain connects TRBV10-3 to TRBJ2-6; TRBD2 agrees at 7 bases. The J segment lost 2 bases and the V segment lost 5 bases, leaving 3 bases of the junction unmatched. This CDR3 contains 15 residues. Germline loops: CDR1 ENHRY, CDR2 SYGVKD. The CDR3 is CAISPGGAGANVLTF. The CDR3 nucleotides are TGTGCCATCAGTCCGGGAGGAGCTGGGGCCAACGTCCTGACTTTC.

The CDR3 loop is CAINPSGGADSYEQYF. The CDR3 DNA sequence: TGTGCCATCAATCCTAGCGGGGGGGCCGACTCCTACGAGCAGTACTTC. This sequence joins TRBV10-3 and TRBJ2-7; 12 bases map to TRBD2. V was pared by 7 bases and J by 0 bases, with 7 bases of the junction left unmatched. This CDR3 has 16 residues. Looked up from germline, CDR1 is ENHRY and CDR2 is SYGVKD.

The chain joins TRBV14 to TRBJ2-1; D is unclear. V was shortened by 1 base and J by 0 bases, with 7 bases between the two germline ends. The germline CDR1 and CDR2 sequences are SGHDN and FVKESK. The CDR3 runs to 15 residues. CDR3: CASSQVQSSYNEQFF. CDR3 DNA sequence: TGTGCCAGCAGCCAAGTTCAGTCCTCCTACAATGAGCAGTTCTTC.

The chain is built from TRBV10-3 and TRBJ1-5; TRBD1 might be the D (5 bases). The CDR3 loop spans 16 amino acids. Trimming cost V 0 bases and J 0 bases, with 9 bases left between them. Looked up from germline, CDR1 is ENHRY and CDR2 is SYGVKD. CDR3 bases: TGTGCCATCAGTGAGTCCGGGCAGGGTAGCAATCAGCCCCAGCATTTT. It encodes CAISESGQGSNQPQHF.

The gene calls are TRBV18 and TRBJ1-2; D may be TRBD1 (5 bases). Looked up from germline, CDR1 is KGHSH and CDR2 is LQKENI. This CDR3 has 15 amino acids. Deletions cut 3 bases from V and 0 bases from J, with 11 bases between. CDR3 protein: CASSPAGRANYGYTF. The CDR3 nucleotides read TGTGCCAGCTCACCCGCCGGCAGGGCTAACTATGGCTACACCTTC.

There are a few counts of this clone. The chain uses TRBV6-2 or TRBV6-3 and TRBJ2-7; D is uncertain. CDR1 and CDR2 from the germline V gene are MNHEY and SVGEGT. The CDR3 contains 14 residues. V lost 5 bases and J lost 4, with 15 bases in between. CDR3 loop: CASSRRGVGYEQYF. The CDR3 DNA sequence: TGTGCCAGCAGTCGCCGCGGAGTTGGGTACGAGCAGTACTTC.

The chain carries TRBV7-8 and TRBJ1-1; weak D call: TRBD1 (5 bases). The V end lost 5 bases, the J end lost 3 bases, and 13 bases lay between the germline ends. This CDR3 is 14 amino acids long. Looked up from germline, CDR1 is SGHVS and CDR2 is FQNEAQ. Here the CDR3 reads CASSLRGVDTEAFF. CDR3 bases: TGTGCCAGCAGCCTCCGGGGGGTTGACACTGAAGCTTTCTTT.

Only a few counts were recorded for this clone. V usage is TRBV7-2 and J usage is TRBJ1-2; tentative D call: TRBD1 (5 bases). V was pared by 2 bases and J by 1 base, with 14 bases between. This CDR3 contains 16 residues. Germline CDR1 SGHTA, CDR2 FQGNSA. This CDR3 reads CASSLSLTAYNYGYTF. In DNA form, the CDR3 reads TGTGCCAGCAGCTTAAGTCTGACAGCCTATAACTATGGCTACACCTTC.

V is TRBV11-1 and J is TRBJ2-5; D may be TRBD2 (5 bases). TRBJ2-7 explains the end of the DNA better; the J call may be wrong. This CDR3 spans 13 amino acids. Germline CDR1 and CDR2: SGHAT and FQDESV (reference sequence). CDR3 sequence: CASSTRSPYEQYF. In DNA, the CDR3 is TGTGCCAGCAGCACTAGATCACCCTACGAGCAGTACTTC.

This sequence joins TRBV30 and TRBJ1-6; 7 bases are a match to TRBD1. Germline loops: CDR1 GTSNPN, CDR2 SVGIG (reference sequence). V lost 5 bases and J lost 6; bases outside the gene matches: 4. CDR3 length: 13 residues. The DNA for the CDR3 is TGTGCCTGGGGGGGACAGAGTAATTCACCCCTCCACTTT. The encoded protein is CAWGGQSNSPLHF.

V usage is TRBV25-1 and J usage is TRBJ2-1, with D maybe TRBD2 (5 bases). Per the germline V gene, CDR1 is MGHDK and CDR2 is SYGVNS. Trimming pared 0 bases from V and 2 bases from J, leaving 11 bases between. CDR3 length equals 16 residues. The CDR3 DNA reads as TGTGCCAGCAGTGAATATCCCCTAGCACCCTACAATGAGCAGTTCTTC. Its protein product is CASSEYPLAPYNEQFF.

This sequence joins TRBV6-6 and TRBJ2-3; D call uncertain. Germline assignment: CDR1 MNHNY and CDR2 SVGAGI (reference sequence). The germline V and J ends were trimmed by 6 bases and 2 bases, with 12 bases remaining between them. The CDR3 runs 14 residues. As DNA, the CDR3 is TGTGCCAGCAGCCCCGTGCAGAACACAGATACGCAGTATTTT. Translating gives CASSPVQNTDTQYF.

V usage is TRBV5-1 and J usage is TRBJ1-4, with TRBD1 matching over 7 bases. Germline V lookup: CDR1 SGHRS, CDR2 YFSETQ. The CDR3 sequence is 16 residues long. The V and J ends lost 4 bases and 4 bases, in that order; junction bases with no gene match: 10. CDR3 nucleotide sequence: TGCGCCAGCAGCCTCCCGGAGGGGGCAAGTAATGAAAAACTGTTTTTT. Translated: CASSLPEGASNEKLFF. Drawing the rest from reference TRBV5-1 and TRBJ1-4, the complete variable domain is KAGVTQTPRYLIKTRGQQVTLSCSPISGHRSVSWYQQTPGQGLQFLFEYFSETQRNKGNFPGRFSGRQFSNSRSEMNVSTLELGDSALYLCASSLPEGASNEKLFFGSGTQLSVL.

CDR3 nucleotide sequence: TGTGCCAGCAGCTTCAACAGGGGTATCGGATACAATGAGCAGTTCTTC. Protein sequence: CASSFNRGIGYNEQFF. V and J are TRBV7-9 and TRBJ2-1, with 7 bases lining up with TRBD1. V dropped 3 bases and J dropped 4; count of bases not matched to a gene: 9. CDR1 and CDR2 (germline): SEHNR, FQNEAQ (reference sequence). The length of the CDR3 is 16 residues.

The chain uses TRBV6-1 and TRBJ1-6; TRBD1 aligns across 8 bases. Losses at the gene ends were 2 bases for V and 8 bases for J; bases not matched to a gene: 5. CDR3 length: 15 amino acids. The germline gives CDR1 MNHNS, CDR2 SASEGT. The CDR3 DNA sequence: TGTGCCAGCAGTGAAACTCCAGGGGGCGATTCACCCCTCCACTTT. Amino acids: CASSETPGGDSPLHF.

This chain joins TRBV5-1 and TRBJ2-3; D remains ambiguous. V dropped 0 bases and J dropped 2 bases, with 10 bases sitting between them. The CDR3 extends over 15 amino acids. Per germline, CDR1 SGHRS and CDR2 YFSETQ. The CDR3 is CASSLEGYYTDTQYF. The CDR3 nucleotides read TGCGCCAGCAGCTTGGAAGGTTACTACACAGATACGCAGTATTTT.